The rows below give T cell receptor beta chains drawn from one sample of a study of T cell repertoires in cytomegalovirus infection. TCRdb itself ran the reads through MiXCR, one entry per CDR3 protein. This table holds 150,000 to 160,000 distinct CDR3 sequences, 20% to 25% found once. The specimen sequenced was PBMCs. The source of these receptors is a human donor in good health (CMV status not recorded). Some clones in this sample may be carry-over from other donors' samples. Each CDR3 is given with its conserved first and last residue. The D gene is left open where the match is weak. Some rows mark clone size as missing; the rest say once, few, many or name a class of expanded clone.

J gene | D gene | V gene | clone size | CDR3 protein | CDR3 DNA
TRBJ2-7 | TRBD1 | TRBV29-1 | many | CSVGGRTGANEQYF | TGCAGCGTTGGGGGCCGGACAGGGGCGAACGAGCAGTACTTC
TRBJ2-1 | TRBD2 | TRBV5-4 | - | CASSTGLAGYNEQFF | TGTGCCAGCAGCACCGGACTAGCGGGGTACAATGAGCAGTTCTTC
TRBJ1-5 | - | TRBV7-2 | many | CASSLVWTGNQPQHF | TGTGCCAGCAGCTTAGTGTGGACGGGCAATCAGCCCCAGCATTTT
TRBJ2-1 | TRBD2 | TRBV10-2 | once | CASSEGAGGYNEQFF | TGCGCCAGCAGTGAAGGAGCGGGGGGGTACAATGAGCAGTTCTTC
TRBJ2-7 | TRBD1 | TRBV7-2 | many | CASSLGQGGYEQYF | TGTGCCAGCAGCTTAGGACAGGGTGGCTACGAGCAGTACTTC
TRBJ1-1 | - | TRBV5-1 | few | CASSLDGQPEAFF | TGCGCCAGCAGCTTGGACGGACAGCCTGAAGCTTTCTTT
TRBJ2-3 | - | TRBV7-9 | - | CASSLAGPMGDTQYF | TGTGCCAGCAGCTTAGCGGGCCCCATGGGAGATACGCAGTATTTT
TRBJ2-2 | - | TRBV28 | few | CASSPSFIGITGELFF | TGTGCCAGCAGCCCCAGTTTTATCGGGATCACCGGGGAGCTGTTTTTT
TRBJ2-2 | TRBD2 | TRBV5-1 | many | CASSHKTSGTNTGELFF | TGCGCCAGCAGCCACAAAACTAGCGGAACCAACACCGGGGAGCTGTTTTTT
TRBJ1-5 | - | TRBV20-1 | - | CSATGSLDSNQPQHF | TGCAGTGCTACGGGCAGTCTGGATAGCAATCAGCCCCAGCATTTT
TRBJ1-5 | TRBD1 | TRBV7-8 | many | CASSFDRDQPQHF | TGTGCCAGCAGCTTTGACAGGGATCAGCCCCAGCATTTT
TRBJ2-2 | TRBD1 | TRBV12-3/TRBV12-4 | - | CASTVGTGLNTGELFF | TGTGCCAGCACCGTGGGGACAGGGCTAAACACCGGGGAGCTGTTTTTT
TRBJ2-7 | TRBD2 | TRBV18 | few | CASSPPLAGEGVADLYEQYF | TGTGCCAGCTCACCACCGCTCGCGGGGGAGGGCGTAGCAGACCTCTACGAGCAGTACTTC
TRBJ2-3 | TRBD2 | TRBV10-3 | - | CAISESAGGPGVADTQYF | TGTGCCATCAGTGAGTCGGCGGGGGGGCCAGGTGTGGCAGATACGCAGTATTTT
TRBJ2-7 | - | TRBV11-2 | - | CASSLGWTPTYEQYF | TGTGCCAGCAGCTTAGGATGGACTCCAACCTACGAGCAGTACTTC
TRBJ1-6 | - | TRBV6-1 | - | CASSEQANSPLHF | TGTGCCAGCAGTGAACAGGCGAATTCACCCCTCCACTTT
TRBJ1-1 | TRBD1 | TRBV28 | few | CASSSGTGRNEAFF | TGTGCCAGCAGTTCCGGGACAGGGAGGAATGAAGCTTTCTTT
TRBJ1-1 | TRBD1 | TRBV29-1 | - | CSVERDRDTEAFF | TGCAGCGTTGAAAGAGACAGGGACACTGAAGCTTTCTTT
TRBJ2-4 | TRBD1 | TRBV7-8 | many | CASSLAPGQGHIQYF | TGTGCCAGCAGCTTAGCTCCGGGACAGGGGCACATTCAGTACTTC
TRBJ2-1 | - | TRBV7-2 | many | CASSLDSAYNEQFF | TGTGCCAGCAGCTTGGACAGTGCCTACAATGAGCAGTTCTTC
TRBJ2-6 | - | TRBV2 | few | CASSERVVGANVLTF | TGTGCCAGCAGTGAGAGGGTAGTGGGGGCCAACGTCCTGACTTTC
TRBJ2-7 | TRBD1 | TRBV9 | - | CASSDGTGYEQYF | TGTGCCAGCAGCGATGGGACAGGCTACGAGCAGTACTTC
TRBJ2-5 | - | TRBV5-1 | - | CASSSLDAQETQYF | TGCGCCAGCAGCTCCCTTGACGCTCAAGAGACCCAGTACTTC
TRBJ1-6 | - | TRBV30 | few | CAWSVGPGRYNSPLHF | TGTGCCTGGAGTGTCGGCCCAGGACGGTATAATTCACCCCTCCACTTT
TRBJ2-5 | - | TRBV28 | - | CASSLSRQETQYF | TGTGCCAGCAGTTTAAGTCGCCAAGAGACCCAGTACTTC
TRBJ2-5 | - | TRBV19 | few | CASSRDGIETQYF | TGTGCCAGTAGTAGGGACGGTATCGAGACCCAGTACTTC
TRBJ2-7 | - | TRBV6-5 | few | CASSYSTKSFQYF | TGTGCCAGCAGTTACTCGACGAAAAGTTTTCAGTACTTC
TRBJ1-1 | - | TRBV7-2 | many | CASSGQGGHTEAFF | TGTGCCAGCAGCGGACAAGGAGGGCACACTGAAGCTTTCTTT
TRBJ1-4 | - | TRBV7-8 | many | CASSRRQNEKLFF | TGTGCCAGCAGCCGCCGACAGAATGAAAAACTGTTTTTT
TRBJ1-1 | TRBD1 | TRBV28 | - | CASSFWTGGTEAFF | TGTGCCAGCAGTTTTTGGACAGGGGGCACTGAAGCTTTCTTT
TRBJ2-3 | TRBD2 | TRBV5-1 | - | CASSPDSGGSADTQYF | TGCGCCAGCAGTCCCGACTCGGGAGGATCAGCAGATACGCAGTATTTT
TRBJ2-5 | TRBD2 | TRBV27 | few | CASRGLAGGDETQYF | TGTGCCAGCAGAGGACTAGCGGGGGGAGATGAGACCCAGTACTTC
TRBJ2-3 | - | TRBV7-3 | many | CASSPSGGLADTQYF | TGTGCCAGCAGCCCCTCGGGGGGCCTTGCAGATACGCAGTATTTT
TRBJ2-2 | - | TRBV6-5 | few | CASRRVDRELFF | TGTGCCAGCAGGAGGGTTGACCGGGAGCTGTTTTTT
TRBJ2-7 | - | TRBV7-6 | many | CASSPQISRGHEQYF | TGTGCCAGCAGCCCCCAAATTTCCAGGGGCCACGAGCAGTACTTC
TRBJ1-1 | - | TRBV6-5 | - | CASRRTTQNTEAFF | TGTGCCAGCCGCCGAACTACCCAGAACACTGAAGCTTTCTTT
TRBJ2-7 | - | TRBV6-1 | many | CASSVGGTPTYEQYF | TGTGCCAGCAGTGTCGGTGGGACTCCTACCTACGAGCAGTACTTC
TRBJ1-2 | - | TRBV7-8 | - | CASSLIRRGGGYTF | TGTGCCAGCAGCCTCATCAGACGGGGGGGGGGCTACACCTTC
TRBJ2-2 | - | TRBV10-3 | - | CAISPLSGELFF | TGTGCCATCAGTCCCCTGAGCGGGGAGCTGTTTTTT
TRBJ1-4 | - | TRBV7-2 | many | CASSLMMGELFF | TGTGCCAGCAGCTTAATGATGGGAGAACTGTTTTTT
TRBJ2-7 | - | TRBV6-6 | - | CASTVGQLTYEQYF | TGTGCCAGCACCGTCGGACAGCTCACCTACGAGCAGTACTTC
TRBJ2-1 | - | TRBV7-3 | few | CASSLLAALGNEQFF | TGTGCCAGCAGCTTATTAGCGGCCCTAGGAAATGAGCAGTTCTTC
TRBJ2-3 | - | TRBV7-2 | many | CASSLFPDTQYF | TGTGCCAGCAGCTTATTTCCAGATACGCAGTATTTT
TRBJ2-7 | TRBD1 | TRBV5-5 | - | CASSLYGTGTYEQYF | TGTGCCAGCAGCTTATATGGGACAGGGACCTACGAGCAGTACTTC
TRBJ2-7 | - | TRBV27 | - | CASAYGYSYEQYF | TGTGCCAGCGCCTATGGATACTCCTACGAGCAGTACTTC
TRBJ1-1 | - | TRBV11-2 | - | CAKTRLNTEAFF | TGTGCCAAAACGAGATTGAACACTGAAGCTTTCTTT
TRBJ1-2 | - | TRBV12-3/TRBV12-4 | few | CASSSYSREGRGYTF | TGTGCCAGCAGTTCTTACTCGCGTGAGGGGCGAGGCTACACCTTC
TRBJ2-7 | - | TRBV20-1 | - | CSAMDIYEQYF | TGCAGTGCCATGGACATCTACGAGCAGTACTTC